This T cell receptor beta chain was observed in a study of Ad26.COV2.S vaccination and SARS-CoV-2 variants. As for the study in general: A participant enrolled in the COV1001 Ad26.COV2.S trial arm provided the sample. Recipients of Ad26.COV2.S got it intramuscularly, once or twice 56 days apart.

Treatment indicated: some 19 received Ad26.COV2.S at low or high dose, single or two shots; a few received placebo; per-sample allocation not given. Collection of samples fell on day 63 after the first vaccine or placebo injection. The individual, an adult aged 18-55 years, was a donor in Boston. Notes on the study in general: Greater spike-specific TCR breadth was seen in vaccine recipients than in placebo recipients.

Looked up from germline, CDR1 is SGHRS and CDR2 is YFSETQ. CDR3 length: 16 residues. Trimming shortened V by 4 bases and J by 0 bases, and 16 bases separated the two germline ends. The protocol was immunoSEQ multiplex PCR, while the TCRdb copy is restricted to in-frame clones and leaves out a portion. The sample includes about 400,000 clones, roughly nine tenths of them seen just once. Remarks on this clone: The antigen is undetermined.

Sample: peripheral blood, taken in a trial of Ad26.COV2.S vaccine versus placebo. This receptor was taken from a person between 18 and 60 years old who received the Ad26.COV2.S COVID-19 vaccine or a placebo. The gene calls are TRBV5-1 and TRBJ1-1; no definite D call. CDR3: CASSATKPGMNTEAFF. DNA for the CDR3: TGCGCCAGCAGCGCCACAAAACCGGGGATGAACACTGAAGCTTTCTTT.